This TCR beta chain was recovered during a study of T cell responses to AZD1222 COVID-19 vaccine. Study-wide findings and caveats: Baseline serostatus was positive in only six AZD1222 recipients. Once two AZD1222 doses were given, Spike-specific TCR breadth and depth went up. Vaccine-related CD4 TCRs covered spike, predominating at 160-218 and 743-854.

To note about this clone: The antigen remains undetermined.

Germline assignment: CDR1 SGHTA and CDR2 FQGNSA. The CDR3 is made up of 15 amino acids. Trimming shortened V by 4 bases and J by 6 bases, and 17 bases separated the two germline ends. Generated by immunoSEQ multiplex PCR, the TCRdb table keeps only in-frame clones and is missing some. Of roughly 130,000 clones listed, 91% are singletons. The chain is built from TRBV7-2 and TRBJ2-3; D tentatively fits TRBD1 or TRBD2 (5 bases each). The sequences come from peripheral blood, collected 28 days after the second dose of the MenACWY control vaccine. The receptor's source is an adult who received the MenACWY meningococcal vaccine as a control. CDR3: CASSSLRDVRDTQYF. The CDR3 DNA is TGTGCCAGCAGCTCCCTGAGGGACGTGAGGGATACGCAGTATTTT.